This is a list of T cell receptor beta chains from one sample in a study of cytomegalovirus exposure and HLA in healthy donors. Profiling relied on immunoSEQ multiplex PCR, and the TCRdb table lists in-frame clones only, not all of them. The sample shows more than 150,000 clones, about 84% of them seen only once. Input material: PBMCs. The source is a man in his fifties in good health and CMV-seropositive. The CDR3 runs from the conserved cysteine through the conserved F or W. Each record gives: CDR3 DNA, CDR3 protein, D gene, V gene, clone size, J gene. D genes are given only for firm matches. Clone size is stated in some rows and not others, as once, few, many or a class when expanded.

DNA: TGTGCTAGCAGCTTAGCGGCGGGATACTATGAGCAGTTCTTC
CDR3: CASSLAAGYYEQFF
D: -
V: TRBV7-7
size: once
J: TRBJ2-1

DNA: TGTGCCAGCAGTCGGACAGGGCAAAGCAATCAGCCCCAGCATTTT
CDR3: CASSRTGQSNQPQHF
D: TRBD1
V: TRBV6-6
size: -
J: TRBJ1-5

DNA: TGTGCCAGCAGTTCCCAAAAAATAGCGGTATTGAGGGAGCAGTTCTTC
CDR3: CASSSQKIAVLREQFF
D: -
V: TRBV27
size: -
J: TRBJ2-1

DNA: TGTGCTAGCAGCCCCTTACGGGGTTCGAGCTCCTACAATGAGCAGTTCTTC
CDR3: CASSPLRGSSSYNEQFF
D: -
V: TRBV7-7
size: once
J: TRBJ2-1

DNA: TGTGCCAGCAGTGAATTCGGTGGCGGGGGTGAGCAGTTCTTC
CDR3: CASSEFGGGGEQFF
D: TRBD2
V: TRBV2
size: -
J: TRBJ2-1

DNA: TGCGCCAGCAGCCAAGATCGCCTAGGGAGGGTCCACGAGCAGTACTTC
CDR3: CASSQDRLGRVHEQYF
D: TRBD2
V: TRBV4-3
size: -
J: TRBJ2-7

DNA: TGTGCCAGCAACGAAGGGGGGGCGGTGCGTGAAAAACTGTTTTTT
CDR3: CASNEGGAVREKLFF
D: -
V: TRBV6-1
size: -
J: TRBJ1-4

DNA: TGTGCCAGCAGCCCCCACCGTGAGGAAGATACGCAGTATTTT
CDR3: CASSPHREEDTQYF
D: -
V: TRBV4-2
size: -
J: TRBJ2-3

DNA: TGTGCCAGCAAAGGACAGCCGAACACTGAAGCTTTCTTT
CDR3: CASKGQPNTEAFF
D: -
V: TRBV5-4
size: -
J: TRBJ1-1

DNA: TGTGCCACCAGCAGACCGGGGTCGGCGCCCCGGGAGACCCAGTACTTC
CDR3: CATSRPGSAPRETQYF
D: -
V: TRBV15
size: -
J: TRBJ2-5

DNA: TGTGCCAGCAGTTTGTATACAGGGAGGGATGAAAAACTGTTTTTT
CDR3: CASSLYTGRDEKLFF
D: -
V: TRBV27
size: -
J: TRBJ1-4

DNA: TGCGCCAGCAGCCCCGGGGTCAATGAAAAACTGTTTTTT
CDR3: CASSPGVNEKLFF
D: -
V: TRBV5-1
size: -
J: TRBJ1-4

DNA: TGTGCCAGCAGCCCCGGACAGGGGGCAGGCAGGGAGACCCAGTACTTC
CDR3: CASSPGQGAGRETQYF
D: TRBD1
V: TRBV5-4
size: -
J: TRBJ2-5

DNA: TGTGCCACCCGGCAGGACTCTGAAGCTTTCTTT
CDR3: CATRQDSEAFF
D: -
V: TRBV6-5
size: -
J: TRBJ1-1

DNA: TGTGCCAGCTCACCAGGGGGTCAAGGGAGGGAAGCTTTCTTT
CDR3: CASSPGGQGREAFF
D: -
V: TRBV18
size: -
J: TRBJ1-1

DNA: TGTGCCAGCAGGGTAGCGGGAGCTATCCCCTACGAGCAGTACTTC
CDR3: CASRVAGAIPYEQYF
D: TRBD2
V: TRBV6-1
size: -
J: TRBJ2-7

DNA: TGTGCCAGCAGCTTATTAGGGGGAGTTCGCGGCTACACCTTC
CDR3: CASSLLGGVRGYTF
D: -
V: TRBV7-9
size: -
J: TRBJ1-2

DNA: TGTGCCTGGAGTCTCCCCGACAGGGTAGCTGGAAACACCATATATTTT
CDR3: CAWSLPDRVAGNTIYF
D: TRBD1
V: TRBV30
size: few
J: TRBJ1-3

DNA: TGTGCCAGCAGTGGGCAGGGAGGTTCACCCCTCCACTTT
CDR3: CASSGQGGSPLHF
D: -
V: TRBV6-1
size: -
J: TRBJ1-6

DNA: TGTGCCAGCAGTGAGACAAAGAACACTGAAGCTTTCTTT
CDR3: CASSETKNTEAFF
D: -
V: TRBV25-1
size: -
J: TRBJ1-1

DNA: TGTGCCAGCAGCTACGGACAGTTCAATCAGCCCCAGCATTTT
CDR3: CASSYGQFNQPQHF
D: -
V: TRBV9
size: -
J: TRBJ1-5

DNA: TGTGCCAGGGATGGGACTAGCGGGGGGGAGGCCTACGAGCAGTACTTC
CDR3: CARDGTSGGEAYEQYF
D: -
V: TRBV21-1
size: -
J: TRBJ2-7

DNA: TGTGCCAGCAGCATCCGGACAGAAACCACTGAAGCTTTCTTT
CDR3: CASSIRTETTEAFF
D: -
V: TRBV7-2
size: once
J: TRBJ1-1

DNA: TGTGCCAGCAGCCTTGGGCCAGATCAGACCCAGTACTTC
CDR3: CASSLGPDQTQYF
D: -
V: TRBV5-6
size: -
J: TRBJ2-5

DNA: TGCGCCAGCAGCCAGGCCGCGGGACAGGGTAACTATGGCTACACCTTC
CDR3: CASSQAAGQGNYGYTF
D: TRBD1
V: TRBV4-1
size: -
J: TRBJ1-2